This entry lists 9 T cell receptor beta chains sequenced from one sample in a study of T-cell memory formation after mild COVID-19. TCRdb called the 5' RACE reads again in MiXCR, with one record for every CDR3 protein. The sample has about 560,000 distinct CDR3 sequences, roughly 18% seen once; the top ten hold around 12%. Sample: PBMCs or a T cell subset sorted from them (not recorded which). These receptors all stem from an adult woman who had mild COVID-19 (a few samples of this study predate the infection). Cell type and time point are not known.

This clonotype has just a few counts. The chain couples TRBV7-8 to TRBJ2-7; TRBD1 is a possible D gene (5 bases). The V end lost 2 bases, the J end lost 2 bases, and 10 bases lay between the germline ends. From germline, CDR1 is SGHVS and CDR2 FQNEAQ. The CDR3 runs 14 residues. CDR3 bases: TGTGCCAGCAGCTTATCCAGGGCAGCCTACGAGCAGTACTTC. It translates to CASSLSRAAYEQYF.

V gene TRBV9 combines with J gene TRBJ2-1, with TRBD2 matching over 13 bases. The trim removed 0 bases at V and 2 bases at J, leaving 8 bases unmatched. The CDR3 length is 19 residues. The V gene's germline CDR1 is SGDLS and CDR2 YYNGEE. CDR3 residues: CASSVGTTSGGRTYNEQFF. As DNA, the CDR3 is TGTGCCAGCAGCGTAGGGACGACTAGCGGGGGGCGCACCTACAATGAGCAGTTCTTC.

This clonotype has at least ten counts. The chain's CDR3 is CASTPAQDTQYF. The CDR3 coding sequence is TGTGCCAGCACCCCTGCCCAAGATACGCAGTATTTT. The genes are TRBV6-6 and TRBJ2-3; D call uncertain. V was shortened by 7 bases and J by 5 bases, with 10 bases between the two germline ends. The CDR3 totals 12 residues. The germline gives CDR1 MNHNY, CDR2 SVGAGI (reference sequence).

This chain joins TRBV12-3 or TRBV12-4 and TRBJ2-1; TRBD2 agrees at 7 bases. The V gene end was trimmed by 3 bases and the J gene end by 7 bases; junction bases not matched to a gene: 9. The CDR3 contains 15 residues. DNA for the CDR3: TGTGCCAGCAGTTTGGGTCTAGCGGAGGGTAATGAGCAGTTCTTC. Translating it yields CASSLGLAEGNEQFF.

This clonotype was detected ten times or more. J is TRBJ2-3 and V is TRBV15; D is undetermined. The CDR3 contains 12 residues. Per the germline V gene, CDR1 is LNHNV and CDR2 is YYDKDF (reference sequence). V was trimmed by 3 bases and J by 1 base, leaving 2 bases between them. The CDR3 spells CATSSRTDTQYF. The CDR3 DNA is TGTGCCACCAGCAGCCGCACAGATACGCAGTATTTT.

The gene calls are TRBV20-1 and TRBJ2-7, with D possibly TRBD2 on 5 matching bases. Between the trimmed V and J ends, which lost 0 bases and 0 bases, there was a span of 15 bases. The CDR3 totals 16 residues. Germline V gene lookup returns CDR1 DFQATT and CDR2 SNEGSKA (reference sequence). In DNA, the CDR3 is TGCAGTGCTAGAGATTCGACGGCTAGCTTCTCCTACGAGCAGTACTTC. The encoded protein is CSARDSTASFSYEQYF.

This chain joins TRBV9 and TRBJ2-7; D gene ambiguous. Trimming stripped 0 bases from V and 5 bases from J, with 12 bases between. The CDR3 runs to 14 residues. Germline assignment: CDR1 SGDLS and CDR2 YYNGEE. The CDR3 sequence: CASSVEVSVHEQYF. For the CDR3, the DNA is TGTGCCAGCAGCGTAGAGGTTTCCGTCCACGAGCAGTACTTC.

The CDR3 sequence: CASSERTVYGYTF. The CDR3 DNA reads as TGTGCCAGCAGTGAGAGGACGGTATATGGCTACACCTTC. The chain has TRBV6-1 and TRBJ1-2; no clear D gene. Per germline, CDR1 MNHNS and CDR2 SASEGT. The CDR3 sequence is 13 residues long. Trimming removed 3 bases from V and 5 bases from J, with 10 bases in between.

DNA for the CDR3: TGTGCCAGCAGTGAAAGGGGTCGAGGGGGCATTCAGTACTTC. Translated, it gives CASSERGRGGIQYF. The V call is TRBV2, the J call TRBJ2-4; D possibly corresponds to TRBD1 (6 bases). Per the germline V gene, CDR1 is SNHLY and CDR2 is FYNNEI. With 2 bases removed from V and 9 bases from J, the gap between germline ends came to 14 bases. The CDR3 is 14 residues long.